The present T cell receptor (beta chain) was sequenced within a study of cytomegalovirus exposure and HLA in healthy donors. Study results and limitations: Through in vitro validation, a few CMV-associated chains were shown to be specific for CMV antigens.

The PCR used 60 Vbeta and 13 Jbeta primers. The data were produced by immunoSEQ multiplex PCR, yet TCRdb's version contains in-frame clones alone and is incomplete. The data contain more than 150,000 clones, around 81% of them singletons. With regard to this clone: Its specificity is unknown.

The V gene's germline CDR1 is LNHDA and CDR2 SQIVND (reference sequence). This CDR3 comprises 16 residues. The V end was cut by 5 bases, the J end by 6 bases, with 20 bases between. Sequenced material: PBMCs. This chain joins TRBV19 and TRBJ2-1, with a possible D match to TRBD1 (6 bases). The clonotype was recovered from a woman aged 25 to 45 in good health and CMV-seronegative. For the CDR3, the DNA is TGTGCCAGTAGTTCTAGCCGGGCAGGGGACCTCAATGAGCAGTTCTTC. Translating gives CASSSSRAGDLNEQFF.